Below, one TCR beta chain is given with its context. This clonotype occurred a few times. It has no known antigen specificity. Base-call qualities are not available, and no considerably larger clone is one nucleotide away. TCR beta CDR3 regions were amplified from RNA transcripts. The TCR CDR3 was subjected to a first round of RT-PCR using the HTBI primer set and the Qiagen OneStep RT-PCR kit. The libraries were constructed in a second round of multiplex PCR and then size-selected and purified. Sequencing of the libraries was done on an Illumina HiSeq2000 using paired-end 100 bp reads. From the authors' description of their analysis: SOAPnuke was used to process the raw data, removing reads that contained adapters or uncalled bases, had a mean Phred below 15, or lacked an exact match to the constant primer or identifier. High-quality paired reads were merged using COPE v1.2.5, and each unique nucleotide sequence was defined as a clonotype. MiTCR v1.1 was used to align the clonotypes against IMGT TRBV, TRBD and TRBJ reference segments. The analysis included only V-J combinations with a frequency above 0.0001, which together covered more than 99% of the repertoires. A TCS score was defined as the ratio of F50 (clonal expansion) to E x V (chaos), with BLOSUM62-based TCRdist applied between CDR3 peptides within each V-J. Welch's t-statistics and random forest reduced 500 to 650 V-J features to some 14, which were used in a naive Bayes classifier (R e1071). TCRdb reprocessing: public reads trimmed at Q25 with fastp, clones called with MiXCR, in-frame beta chains kept. Under each unique CDR3 protein, matching rows form one entry showing the most common genes and DNA. In this record, the V and J calls reflect TCRdb's handling and not the investigators' own analysis. This sample comprises hundreds of thousands of distinct CDR3 sequences, 17% of them detected only once. Clones ranked in the top ten supply 17% of the sample.

Ophthalmopathy patients had moderately to severely active disease, Clinical Activity Score of at least 3, NOSPECS grade of at least 4, and duration under 3 months. Exclusion was applied to patients with uncontrolled infections, other autoimmune diseases, pregnancy or lactation. Diagnoses relied on clinical symptoms, serum thyroxine and TRAb, thyroid ultrasound and orbital computed tomography. Ficoll-Paque density gradient centrifugation was used to isolate PBMCs from around 10 ml of fresh peripheral blood. Total RNA was extracted with Trizol reagent, and quality was checked on an Agilent 2100 Bioanalyzer. This specimen belongs to a study of T cells in Graves' hyperthyroidism and ophthalmopathy (dated by TCRdb to about 2019). About the investigation overall: Peripheral blood samples were taken at initial diagnosis, before any treatment was given. Following sampling, methimazole starting at 30 mg daily was given to hyperthyroidism patients, and high-dose intravenous methylprednisolone was given to ophthalmopathy patients. The roughly 90 discovery patients were divided at random into training and test sets in a 7:3 ratio. TCR Vbeta CDR3 sequencing of 130 to 150 peripheral blood samples (over 40 ophthalmopathy, 75 hyperthyroidism and approximately 17 progressor patients) is reported in the paper. The study also compared thyroid tissue and blood T-cell repertoires from roughly 6 Graves' hyperthyroidism patients. An independent validation cohort of under 20 hyperthyroidism patients and roughly 16 patients who later progressed to ophthalmopathy tested prospective prediction of ophthalmopathy. TCR V-J signatures able to tell the groups apart were searched for in a discovery cohort of 100 patients, of whom over 40 had Graves' ophthalmopathy and 55 to 60 had stable Graves' hyperthyroidism. What the authors observed across the whole study: In validation, the model predicted progression to ophthalmopathy a median of 6.5 months before onset, with 65% to 71% sensitivity and roughly 72% specificity. No statistical method was used to fix the sample size in advance, and group allocation was not hidden from the investigators. Most expanded thyroid clonotypes (frequency above 0.001) were also found in blood, which suggests that blood repertoires may mirror thyroid immune responses. Ophthalmopathy was separated from stable hyperthyroidism by a 13 V-J signature model, with 85% to 90% sensitivity and approximately 84% specificity obtained in cross-validation and 80%/75% obtained in testing.

This receptor was identified in a woman aged 18-29 years with Graves' ophthalmopathy. Material: blood.

The CDR3 corresponds to CAISEDSDTEAFF. The DNA is as follows: TGTGCCATCAGTGAAGACAGCGACACTGAAGCTTTCTTT. The sequence joins TRBV10-3 to TRBJ1-1; the D segment could be TRBD1, given 5 matching bases. V is clipped by 3 bases and J by 3 bases, and the sequence between their germline boundaries is 8 bases long. There are 13 amino acids in the CDR3, from cysteine to phenylalanine inclusive. CDR3 DNA is the only sequence kept; it has 39 bases, read in frame from the first base. CDR1 is given as ENHRY and CDR2 as SYGVKD, both from the germline V gene.